One sample yielded the 30 T cell receptor beta chains listed below, sequenced in a study of monozygotic twins with inflammatory bowel disease. After re-calling the 5' RACE reads, TCRdb lists one entry per CDR3 protein, DNA absent. With over 110,000 distinct CDR3 sequences in the sample, the ten largest clones hold 2% to 3%. Sample: blood. The receptor set was obtained from a human donor with ulcerative colitis or Crohn's disease, or a healthy co-twin of an affected twin (not recorded which).

The chain is built from TRBV6-5 and TRBJ1-1; TCRdb selects TRBD1, and the lack of DNA leaves this call unchecked. Germline V gene sequence: CDR1 MNHEY, CDR2 SVGAGI. CDR3 size: 14 residues. Here the CDR3 reads CASRPPGVSTEAFF.

The V gene is TRBV5-1, the J gene TRBJ1-1; the D gene TCRdb calls, TRBD1, cannot be checked with no DNA. The CDR3 has 14 amino acids. The germline CDR1 and CDR2 sequences are SGHRS and YFSETQ. The CDR3 spells CASSYGQAATEAFF.

The CDR3 reads CASNRVLDEQFF. The V gene is TRBV7-9, the J gene TRBJ2-1. Germline V gene sequence: CDR1 SEHNR, CDR2 FQNEAQ (reference sequence). The length of the CDR3 is 12 residues.

The CDR3 spells CASSSPAGGPGNTEAFF. V usage is TRBV7-9 and J usage is TRBJ1-1; TCRdb gives TRBD1 as the D gene, but with no DNA this cannot be confirmed. The V gene's germline CDR1 is SEHNR and CDR2 FQNEAQ (reference sequence). CDR3 length equals 17 residues. The variable domain in full, completed from reference TRBV7-9 and TRBJ1-1, reads DTGVSQNPRHKITKRGQNVTFRCDPISEHNRLYWYRQTLGQGPEFLTYFQNEAQLEKSRLLSDRFSAERPKGSFSTLEIQRTEQGDSAMYLCASSSPAGGPGNTEAFFGQGTRLTVV.

This chain connects TRBV7-2 to TRBJ2-7; TCRdb's D gene call, TRBD2, goes unchecked for lack of DNA. There are 15 residues in the CDR3. Germline assignment: CDR1 SGHTA and CDR2 FQGNSA. CDR3 sequence: CASSLVAGPEREQYF.

J is TRBJ1-3 and V is TRBV12-3 or TRBV12-4. The length of the CDR3 is 14 residues. The CDR3 sequence is CASSLLYSGNTIYF.

The gene calls are TRBV29-1 and TRBJ2-6; no DNA is available, so the TRBD1 call from TCRdb remains unchecked. In germline, CDR1 is SQVTM, CDR2 ANQGSEA. The CDR3 loop spans 18 amino acids. The CDR3 loop is CSVEMVGRPRSGANVLTF. Full variable domain (missing parts from reference TRBV29-1 and TRBJ2-6): SAVISQKPSRDICQRGTSLTIQCQVDSQVTMMFWYRQQPGQSLTLIATANQGSEATYESGFVIDKFPISRPNLTFSTLTVSNMSPEDSSIYLCSVEMVGRPRSGANVLTFGAGSRLTVL.

The genes are TRBV7-2 and TRBJ2-7. This CDR3 comprises 13 residues. From germline, CDR1 is SGHTA and CDR2 FQGNSA. The CDR3 region is CASSLAFPYEQYF.

V is TRBV29-1 and J is TRBJ1-1. Germline-derived CDR1 and CDR2 are SQVTM and ANQGSEA. The CDR3 runs to 11 residues. CDR3 loop: CSVARDTEAFF.

The chain links TRBV6-1 to TRBJ1-5; TCRdb gives TRBD1 as the D gene, but with no DNA this cannot be confirmed. CDR1 MNHNS and CDR2 SASEGT come from the germline V gene. The CDR3 totals 19 residues. CDR3 amino acids: CASSQTWGTGGPFGQPQHF.

This rearrangement joins TRBV20-1 to TRBJ2-5; TCRdb returns TRBD2, unconfirmable since there is no DNA. The length of the CDR3 is 16 residues. Germline values: CDR1 DFQATT, CDR2 SNEGSKA (reference sequence). The CDR3 loop reads CSALWGLAGGLETQYF.

CDR3 in amino acids: CASSSSPGLAKNIQYF. This chain uses TRBV7-9 with TRBJ2-4; TCRdb selects TRBD1, and the lack of DNA leaves this call unchecked. CDR3 length: 16 residues. Germline lookup yields CDR1 SEHNR and CDR2 FQNEAQ (reference sequence).

The V and J genes are TRBV7-2 and TRBJ2-3; without DNA, the TCRdb call of TRBD1 cannot be checked. The CDR3 loop spans 15 amino acids. From germline, CDR1 is SGHTA and CDR2 FQGNSA. CDR3 amino acids: CASSLEGAQGHTQYF.

This rearrangement joins TRBV25-1 to TRBJ2-7; TCRdb indicates TRBD1, and absent DNA this call remains unverified. The CDR3 loop spans 15 amino acids. CDR1 MGHDK and CDR2 SYGVNS come from the germline V gene. This CDR3 reads CASSEWGTISYEQYF.

This chain joins TRBV12-3 or TRBV12-4 and TRBJ1-6. This CDR3 contains 15 residues. The CDR3 is CASRRRGSYNSPLHF.

V is TRBV12-3 or TRBV12-4 and J is TRBJ1-2; checking the TCRdb D call of TRBD1 is not possible without DNA. The CDR3 loop spans 16 amino acids. CDR3 protein: CASSLRPKGGNYGYTF.

The genes are TRBV5-1 and TRBJ2-7; no DNA is available, so the TRBD2 call from TCRdb remains unchecked. The length of the CDR3 is 12 residues. Germline-derived CDR1 and CDR2 are SGHRS and YFSETQ. The CDR3: CASKWDGDEQYF. The whole variable domain, remainder taken from reference TRBV5-1 and TRBJ2-7, is KAGVTQTPRYLIKTRGQQVTLSCSPISGHRSVSWYQQTPGQGLQFLFEYFSETQRNKGNFPGRFSGRQFSNSRSEMNVSTLELGDSALYLCASKWDGDEQYFGPGTRLTVT.

The rearrangement links TRBV5-1 to TRBJ2-5; TCRdb returns TRBD1, unconfirmable since there is no DNA. The CDR3 totals 13 residues. Germline-derived CDR1 and CDR2 are SGHRS and YFSETQ. The CDR3 is CASTPGRQETQYF.

V is TRBV27 and J is TRBJ1-6; TCRdb designates TRBD1, a call that cannot be tested without DNA. Germline assignment: CDR1 MNHEY and CDR2 SMNVEV (reference sequence). The CDR3 is made up of 13 amino acids. The CDR3 protein is CASSTGYNSPLHF.

The chain uses TRBV5-1 and TRBJ2-5; the D call of TRBD1 rests on TCRdb alone, since no DNA is present to check it. Per the germline V gene, CDR1 is SGHRS and CDR2 is YFSETQ. This CDR3 is 15 amino acids long. The CDR3 region is CASSLGHRGQETQYF.

This rearrangement joins TRBV7-2 to TRBJ2-3. The CDR3 sequence is 12 residues long. CDR1 is SGHTA, CDR2 FQGNSA, per germline. The CDR3 loop reads CASSLAVDTQYF.

The chain uses TRBV6-1 and TRBJ1-5; TCRdb proposes TRBD1, but this gene call is untestable without DNA. This CDR3 contains 15 residues. The germline V gene encodes CDR1 MNHNS and CDR2 SASEGT. The CDR3 reads CASSAPGTQSQPQHF.

The rearrangement joins TRBV4-1 to TRBJ2-1; without DNA, the TCRdb call of TRBD1 cannot be checked. The CDR3 runs to 15 residues. Germline V lookup: CDR1 MGHRA, CDR2 YSYEKL. CDR3 sequence reads: CASSQDRGPYNEQFF.

J is TRBJ2-1 and V is TRBV5-1. Germline CDR1 is SGHRS and CDR2 is YFSETQ. CDR3 length: 13 amino acids. The CDR3 here is CASSLDTDNEQFF.

The chain links TRBV18 to TRBJ1-4. CDR3 length equals 13 residues. CDR1 and CDR2 (germline): KGHSH, LQKENI. CDR3 loop: CASSPRINEKLFF. Based on the CDR3 plus reference TRBV18 and TRBJ1-4, the full variable domain is NAGVMQNPRHLVRRRGQEARLRCSPMKGHSHVYWYRQLPEEGLKFMVYLQKENIIDESGMPKERFSAEFPKEGPSILRIQQVVRGDSAAYFCASSPRINEKLFFGSGTQLSVL.

J is TRBJ2-2 and V is TRBV7-2. The CDR3 spans 15 residues. Per germline, CDR1 SGHTA and CDR2 FQGNSA. CDR3: CASSLNRANTGELFF. Full variable domain (rest looked up from reference TRBV7-2 and TRBJ2-2): GAGVSQSPSNKVTEKGKDVELRCDPISGHTALYWYRQSLGQGLEFLIYFQGNSAPDKSGLPSDRFSAERTGGSVSTLTIQRTQQEDSAVYLCASSLNRANTGELFFGEGSRLTVL.

The rearrangement joins TRBV5-1 to TRBJ2-7. The germline CDR1 and CDR2 sequences are SGHRS and YFSETQ. The CDR3 totals 13 residues. This CDR3 reads CASSSGHRYEQYF.

The rearrangement joins TRBV27 to TRBJ2-7; as DNA is missing, the TRBD1 call by TCRdb cannot be tested. CDR1 and CDR2 (germline): MNHEY, SMNVEV (reference sequence). This CDR3 is built from 14 residues. This chain's CDR3 is CASSSWDRGVEQYF.

This chain links TRBV12-3 or TRBV12-4 with TRBJ1-2; with no DNA, the TCRdb D assignment of TRBD1 cannot be verified. The CDR3 loop spans 16 amino acids. The CDR3 is CASSPWTGSANYGYTF.

The chain is built from TRBV4-2 and TRBJ1-2. This CDR3 contains 15 residues. The V gene's germline CDR1 is LGHNA and CDR2 YNFKEQ. CDR3 residues: CASSQDNRPNYGYTF.